This T cell receptor beta chain was captured in a study of T cells in Graves' hyperthyroidism and ophthalmopathy. Study-wide results and limits: The blood repertoire included most of the expanded thyroid clonotypes above 0.001.

Germline CDR1 reads MNHEY; CDR2 reads SVGEGT. The V gene lost 2 bases and the J gene lost 4 bases, with 20 bases spanning the gap. CDR3 length: 17 residues. Uncontrolled infection, other autoimmune disease, pregnancy and lactation each barred patients from inclusion. Diagnostic decisions used clinical symptoms, serum thyroxine and TRAb, thyroid ultrasound and orbital computed tomography. This clonotype was seen repeatedly, ten times or more. The target antigen is unknown. Amplification yielded TCR beta CDR3 regions, with RNA transcripts as the source. First-round RT-PCR targeting the TCR CDR3 was performed with the HTBI primer set. TCRdb reprocessed the multiplex PCR reads via MiXCR and lists one record per CDR3 protein. The sample gives some 600,000 distinct CDR3 sequences, more than 11% of which show up once; more than 4.5% is in the top ten.

The sample comprised blood. This TCR was recovered from a woman aged 25 to 39 with Graves' hyperthyroidism that later progressed to Graves' ophthalmopathy. This rearrangement joins TRBV6-2 or TRBV6-3 to TRBJ2-5; D is possibly TRBD2 (6 bases). The CDR3 DNA follows: TGTGCCAGCAGTTACGACGATACGGGAGTACATAGAGAGACCCAGTACTTC. It specifies CASSYDDTGVHRETQYF.